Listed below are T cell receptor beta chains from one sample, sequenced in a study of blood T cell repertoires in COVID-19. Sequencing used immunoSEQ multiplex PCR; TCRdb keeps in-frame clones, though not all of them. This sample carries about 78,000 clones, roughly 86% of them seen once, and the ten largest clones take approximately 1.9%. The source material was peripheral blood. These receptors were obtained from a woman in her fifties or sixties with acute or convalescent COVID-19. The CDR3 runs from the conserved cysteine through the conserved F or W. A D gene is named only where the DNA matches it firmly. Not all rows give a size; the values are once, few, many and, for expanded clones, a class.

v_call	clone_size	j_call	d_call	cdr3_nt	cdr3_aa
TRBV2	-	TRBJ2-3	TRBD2	TGTGCCAGTTCTAGCGGGAGGGACACAGATACGCAGTATTTT	CASSSGRDTDTQYF
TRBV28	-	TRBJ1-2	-	TGTGCCAGCAGTCCTGCACTTAACTATGGCTACACCTTC	CASSPALNYGYTF
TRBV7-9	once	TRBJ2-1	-	TGTGCCAGCAGCTTAATGTCAGAGCAGTTCTTC	CASSLMSEQFF
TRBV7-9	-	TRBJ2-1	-	TGTGCCAGCAGCCTCAGGGCCGGGACTGAGTACAATGAGCAGTTCTTC	CASSLRAGTEYNEQFF
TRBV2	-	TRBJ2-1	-	TGTGCCAGCAGGTTGTTGAGCTCCTACAATGAGCAGTTCTTC	CASRLLSSYNEQFF
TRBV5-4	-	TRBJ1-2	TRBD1	TGTGCCAGCAGCCCCTCCGTCGACAGGGTCTCGCGCTATGGCTACACCTTC	CASSPSVDRVSRYGYTF
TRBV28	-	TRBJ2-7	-	TGTGCCAGCAGTCCCCATCAGGGCTTAGAGCAGTACTTC	CASSPHQGLEQYF
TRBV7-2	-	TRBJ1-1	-	TGTGCCAGCAGCACAATAAACAACCAGAACACTGAAGCTTTCTTT	CASSTINNQNTEAFF
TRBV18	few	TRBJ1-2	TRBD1	TGTGCCAGCTCACCCCCGGGACAGCTAACCTATGGCTACACCTTC	CASSPPGQLTYGYTF
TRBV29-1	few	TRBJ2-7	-	TGCAGCGTTGAAGAGCCAAACTGGTACGAGCAGTACTTC	CSVEEPNWYEQYF
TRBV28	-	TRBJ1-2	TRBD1	TGTGCCAGCAGCACGGAAGAACCGGGACAGGGAAGGTATGGCTACACCTTC	CASSTEEPGQGRYGYTF
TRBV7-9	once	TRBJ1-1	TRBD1	TGTGCCAGCAGCCTAGGGACAGGGTCGAACACTGAAGCTTTCTTT	CASSLGTGSNTEAFF
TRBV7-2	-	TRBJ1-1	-	TGTGCCAGCAGTCTAACGGGGGACACTGAAGCTTTCTTT	CASSLTGDTEAFF
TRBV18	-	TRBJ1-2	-	TGTGCCAGCTCACCACGGGGAGGGGCCGACTATGGCTACACCTTC	CASSPRGGADYGYTF
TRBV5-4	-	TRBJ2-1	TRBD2	TGTGCCAGCAGCCGGGGACTAGCGAGGGAGCAGTTCTTC	CASSRGLAREQFF
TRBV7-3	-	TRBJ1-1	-	TGTGCCAGCAGCTTAGGTTTTCAGGGTGAAGCTTTCTTT	CASSLGFQGEAFF